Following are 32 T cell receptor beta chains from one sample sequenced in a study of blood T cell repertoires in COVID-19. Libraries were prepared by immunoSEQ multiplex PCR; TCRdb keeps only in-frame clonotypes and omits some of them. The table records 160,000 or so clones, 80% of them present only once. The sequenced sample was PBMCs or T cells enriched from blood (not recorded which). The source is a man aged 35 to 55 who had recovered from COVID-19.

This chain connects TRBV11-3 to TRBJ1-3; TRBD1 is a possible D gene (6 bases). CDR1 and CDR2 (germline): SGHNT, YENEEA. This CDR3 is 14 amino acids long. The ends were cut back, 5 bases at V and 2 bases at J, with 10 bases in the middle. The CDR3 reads CASSRGGTGNTIYF. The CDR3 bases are TGTGCCAGCAGCCGAGGGGGAACTGGAAACACCATATATTTT.

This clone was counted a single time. In DNA form, the CDR3 reads TGTGCCAGCAGCACCCCTAGCGGGGGGTCCCAAGAGACCCAGTACTTC. Translated: CASSTPSGGSQETQYF. V and J are TRBV9 and TRBJ2-5, with 11 bases lining up with TRBD2. The CDR3 is 16 residues long. V lost 4 bases, J lost 1 base, and 6 bases stayed unmatched. Germline CDR1 reads SGDLS; CDR2 reads YYNGEE.

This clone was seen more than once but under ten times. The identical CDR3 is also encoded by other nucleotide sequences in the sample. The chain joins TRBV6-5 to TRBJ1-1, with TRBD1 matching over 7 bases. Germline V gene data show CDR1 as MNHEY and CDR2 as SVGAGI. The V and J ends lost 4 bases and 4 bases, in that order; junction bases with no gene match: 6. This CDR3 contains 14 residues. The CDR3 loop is CASSSTGLSTEAFF. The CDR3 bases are TGTGCCAGCAGTTCGACAGGGTTGAGCACTGAAGCTTTCTTT.

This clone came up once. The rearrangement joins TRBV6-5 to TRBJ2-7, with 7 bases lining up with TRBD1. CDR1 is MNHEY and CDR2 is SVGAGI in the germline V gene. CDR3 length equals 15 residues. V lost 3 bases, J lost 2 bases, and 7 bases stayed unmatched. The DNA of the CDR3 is TGTGCCAGCAGTTATTTGACAGGGAGCCCCTACGAGCAGTACGTC. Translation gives CASSYLTGSPYEQYV.

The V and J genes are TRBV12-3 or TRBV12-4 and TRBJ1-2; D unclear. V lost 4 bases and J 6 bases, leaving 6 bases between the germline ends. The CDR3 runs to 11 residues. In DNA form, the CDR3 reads TGTGCCAGCAGTTACGGGGATGGCTACACCTTC. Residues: CASSYGDGYTF.

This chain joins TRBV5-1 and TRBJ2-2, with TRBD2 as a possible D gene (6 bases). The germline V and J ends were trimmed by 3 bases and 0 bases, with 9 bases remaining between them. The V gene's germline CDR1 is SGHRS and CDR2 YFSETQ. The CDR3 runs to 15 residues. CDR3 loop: CASSYGTSNTGELFF. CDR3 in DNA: TGCGCCAGCAGCTACGGGACTTCGAACACCGGGGAGCTGTTTTTT.

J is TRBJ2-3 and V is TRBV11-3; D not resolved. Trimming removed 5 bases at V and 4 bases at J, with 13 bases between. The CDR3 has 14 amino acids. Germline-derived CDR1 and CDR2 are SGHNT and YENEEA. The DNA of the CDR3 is TGTGCCAGCAGCCAGGCCTCTACCCCAGATACGCAGTATTTT. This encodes CASSQASTPDTQYF. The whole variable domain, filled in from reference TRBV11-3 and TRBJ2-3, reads EAGVVQSPRYKIIEKKQPVAFWCNPISGHNTLYWYLQNLGQGPELLIRYENEEAVDDSQLPKDRFSAERLKGVDSTLKIQPAELGDSAVYLCASSQASTPDTQYFGPGTRLTVL.

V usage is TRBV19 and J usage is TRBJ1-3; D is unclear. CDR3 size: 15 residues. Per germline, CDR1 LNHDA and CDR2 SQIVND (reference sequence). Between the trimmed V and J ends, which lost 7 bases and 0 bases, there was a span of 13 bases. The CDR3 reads CASKPQRDSGNTIYF. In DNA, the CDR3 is TGTGCCAGTAAGCCTCAGCGGGACTCTGGAAACACCATATATTTT.

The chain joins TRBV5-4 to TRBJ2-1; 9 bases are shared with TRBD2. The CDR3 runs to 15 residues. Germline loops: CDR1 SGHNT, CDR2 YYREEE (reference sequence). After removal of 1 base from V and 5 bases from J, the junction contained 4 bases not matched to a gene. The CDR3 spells CASSLSLAGNNEQFF. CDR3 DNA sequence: TGTGCCAGCAGCTTGAGCCTAGCGGGGAACAATGAGCAGTTCTTC.

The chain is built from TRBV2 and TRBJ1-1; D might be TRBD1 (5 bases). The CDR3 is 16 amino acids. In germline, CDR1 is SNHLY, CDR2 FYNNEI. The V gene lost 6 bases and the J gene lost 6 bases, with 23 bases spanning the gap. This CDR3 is CASSPRQGAGGSEAFF. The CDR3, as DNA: TGTGCCAGCAGCCCCCGGCAGGGTGCCGGAGGGTCTGAAGCTTTCTTT.

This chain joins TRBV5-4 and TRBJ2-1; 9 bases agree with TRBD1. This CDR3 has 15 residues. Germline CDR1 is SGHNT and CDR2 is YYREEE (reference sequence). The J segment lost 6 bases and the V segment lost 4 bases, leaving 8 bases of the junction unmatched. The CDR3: CASSLPGQGSNEQFF. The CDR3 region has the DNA TGTGCCAGCAGCCTACCGGGACAGGGAAGCAATGAGCAGTTCTTC.

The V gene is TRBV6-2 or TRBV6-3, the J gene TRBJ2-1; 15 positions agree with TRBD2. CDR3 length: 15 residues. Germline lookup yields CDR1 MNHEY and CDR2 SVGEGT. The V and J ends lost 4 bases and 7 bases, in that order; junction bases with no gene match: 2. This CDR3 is CASSWTSGGGNEQFF. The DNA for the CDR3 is TGTGCCAGCAGTTGGACTAGCGGGGGGGGGAATGAGCAGTTCTTC.

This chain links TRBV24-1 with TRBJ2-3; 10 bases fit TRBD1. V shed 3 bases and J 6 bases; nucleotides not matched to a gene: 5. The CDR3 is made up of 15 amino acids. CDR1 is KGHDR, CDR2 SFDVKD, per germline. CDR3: CATSDARQGADTQYF. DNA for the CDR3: TGTGCCACCAGTGATGCACGACAGGGGGCGGATACGCAGTATTTT.

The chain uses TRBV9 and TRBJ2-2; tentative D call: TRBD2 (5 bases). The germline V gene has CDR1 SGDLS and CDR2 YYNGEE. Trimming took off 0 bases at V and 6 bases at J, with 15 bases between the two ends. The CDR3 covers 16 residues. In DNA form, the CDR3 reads TGTGCCAGCAGCGTAGTAGATCGTCCGCGGGCCGGGGAGCTGTTTTTT. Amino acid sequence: CASSVVDRPRAGELFF. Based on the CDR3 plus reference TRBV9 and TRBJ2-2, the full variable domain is DSGVTQTPKHLITATGQRVTLRCSPRSGDLSVYWYQQSLDQGLQFLIQYYNGEERAKGNILERFSAQQFPDLHSELNLSSLELGDSALYFCASSVVDRPRAGELFFGEGSRLTVL.

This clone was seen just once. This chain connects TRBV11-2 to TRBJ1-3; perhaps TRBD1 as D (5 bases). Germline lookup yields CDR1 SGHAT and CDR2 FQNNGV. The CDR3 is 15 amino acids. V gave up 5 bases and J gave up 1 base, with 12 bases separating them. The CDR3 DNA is TGTGCCAGCAGCCCGAATCCAGGGTCTGGAAACACCATATATTTT. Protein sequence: CASSPNPGSGNTIYF.

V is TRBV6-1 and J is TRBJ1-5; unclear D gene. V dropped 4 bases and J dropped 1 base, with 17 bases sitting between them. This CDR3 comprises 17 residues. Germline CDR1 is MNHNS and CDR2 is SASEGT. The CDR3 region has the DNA TGTGCCAGCAGTGGGGCTGTTACATATAAGAGCAATCAGCCCCAGCATTTT. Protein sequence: CASSGAVTYKSNQPQHF.

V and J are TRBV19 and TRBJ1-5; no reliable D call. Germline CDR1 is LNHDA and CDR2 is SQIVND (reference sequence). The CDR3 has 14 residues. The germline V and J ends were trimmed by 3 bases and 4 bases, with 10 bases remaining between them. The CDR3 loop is CASSMAGLNQPQHF. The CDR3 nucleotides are TGTGCCAGTAGTATGGCGGGGTTAAATCAGCCCCAGCATTTT.

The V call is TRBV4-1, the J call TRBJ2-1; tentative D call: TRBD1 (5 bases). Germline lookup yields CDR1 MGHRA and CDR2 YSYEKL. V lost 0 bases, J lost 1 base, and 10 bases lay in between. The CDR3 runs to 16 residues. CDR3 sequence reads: CASSQERQGSYNEQFF. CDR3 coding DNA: TGCGCCAGCAGCCAAGAACGGCAGGGATCCTACAATGAGCAGTTCTTC.

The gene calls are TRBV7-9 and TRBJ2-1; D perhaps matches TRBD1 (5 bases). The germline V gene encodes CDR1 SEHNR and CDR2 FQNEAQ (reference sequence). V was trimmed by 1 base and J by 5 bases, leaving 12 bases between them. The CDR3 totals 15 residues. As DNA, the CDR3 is TGTGCCAGCAGCTTAGGACTGGACAAAAACAATGAGCAGTTCTTC. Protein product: CASSLGLDKNNEQFF.

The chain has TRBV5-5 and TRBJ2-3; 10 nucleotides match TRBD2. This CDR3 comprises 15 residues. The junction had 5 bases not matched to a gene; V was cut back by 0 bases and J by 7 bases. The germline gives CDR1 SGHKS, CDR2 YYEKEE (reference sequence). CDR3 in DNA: TGTGCCAGCAGCTTGGGACTAGCGGGTCAGTATACGCAGTATTTT. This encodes CASSLGLAGQYTQYF.

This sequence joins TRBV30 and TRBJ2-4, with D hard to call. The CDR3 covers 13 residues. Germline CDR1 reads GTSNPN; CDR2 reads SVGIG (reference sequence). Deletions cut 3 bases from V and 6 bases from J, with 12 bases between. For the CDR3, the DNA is TGTGCCTGGAGGCCGGGTTCACGAAACATTCAGTACTTC. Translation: CAWRPGSRNIQYF.

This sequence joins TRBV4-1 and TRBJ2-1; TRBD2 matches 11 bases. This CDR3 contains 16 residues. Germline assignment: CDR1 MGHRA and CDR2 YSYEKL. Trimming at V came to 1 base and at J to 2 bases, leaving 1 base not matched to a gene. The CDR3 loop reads CASSQVLAGAYNEQFF. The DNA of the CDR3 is TGCGCCAGCAGCCAAGTACTAGCGGGGGCCTACAATGAGCAGTTCTTC.

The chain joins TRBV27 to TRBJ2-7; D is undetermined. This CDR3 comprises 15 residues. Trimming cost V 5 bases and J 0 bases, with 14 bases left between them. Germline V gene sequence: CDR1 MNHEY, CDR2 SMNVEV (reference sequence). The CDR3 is CASSRSGLGSYEQYV. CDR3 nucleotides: TGTGCCAGCAGTAGATCGGGTTTGGGCTCCTACGAGCAGTACGTC.

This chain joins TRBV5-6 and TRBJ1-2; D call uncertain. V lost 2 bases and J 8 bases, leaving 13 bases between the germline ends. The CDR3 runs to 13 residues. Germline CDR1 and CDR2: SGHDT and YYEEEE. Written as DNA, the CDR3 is TGTGCCAGCAGCTTCAATGAGGGCCGGGGCTACACCTTC. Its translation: CASSFNEGRGYTF.

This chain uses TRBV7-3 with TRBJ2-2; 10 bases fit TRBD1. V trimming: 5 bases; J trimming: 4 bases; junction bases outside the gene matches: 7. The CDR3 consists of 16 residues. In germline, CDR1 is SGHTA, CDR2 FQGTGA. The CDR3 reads CASSARQGAGTGELFF. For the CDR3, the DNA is TGTGCCAGCAGCGCTCGACAGGGGGCGGGCACCGGGGAGCTGTTTTTT.

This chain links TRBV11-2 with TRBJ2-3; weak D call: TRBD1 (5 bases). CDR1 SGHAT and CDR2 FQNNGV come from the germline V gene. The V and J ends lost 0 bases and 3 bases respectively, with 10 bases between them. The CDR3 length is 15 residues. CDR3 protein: CASSLDRVRTDTQYF. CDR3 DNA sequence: TGTGCCAGCAGCTTAGACAGGGTCAGGACAGATACGCAGTATTTT.

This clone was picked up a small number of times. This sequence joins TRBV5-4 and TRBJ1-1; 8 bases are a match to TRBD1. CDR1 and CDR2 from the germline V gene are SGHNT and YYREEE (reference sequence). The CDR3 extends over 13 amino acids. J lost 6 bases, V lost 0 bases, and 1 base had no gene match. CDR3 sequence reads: CASSLGQGPEAFF. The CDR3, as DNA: TGTGCCAGCAGCTTGGGACAGGGGCCTGAAGCTTTCTTT. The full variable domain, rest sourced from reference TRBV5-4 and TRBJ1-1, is ETGVTQSPTHLIKTRGQQVTLRCSSQSGHNTVSWYQQALGQGPQFIFQYYREEENGRGNFPPRFSGLQFPNYSSELNVNALELDDSALYLCASSLGQGPEAFFGQGTRLTVV.

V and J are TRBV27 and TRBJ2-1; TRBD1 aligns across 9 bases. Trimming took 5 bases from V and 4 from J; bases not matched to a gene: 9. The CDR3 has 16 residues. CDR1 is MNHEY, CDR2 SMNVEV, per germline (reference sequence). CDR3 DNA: TGTGCCAGCAGTCCAACAGGGGGCTACACTTACAATGAGCAGTTCTTC. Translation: CASSPTGGYTYNEQFF.

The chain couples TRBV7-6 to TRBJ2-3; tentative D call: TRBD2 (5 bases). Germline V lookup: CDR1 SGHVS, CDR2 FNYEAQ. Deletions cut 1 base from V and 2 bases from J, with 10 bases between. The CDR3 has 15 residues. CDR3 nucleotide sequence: TGTGCCAGCAGCTTAGGGGAGCGGAACACAGATACGCAGTATTTT. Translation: CASSLGERNTDTQYF.

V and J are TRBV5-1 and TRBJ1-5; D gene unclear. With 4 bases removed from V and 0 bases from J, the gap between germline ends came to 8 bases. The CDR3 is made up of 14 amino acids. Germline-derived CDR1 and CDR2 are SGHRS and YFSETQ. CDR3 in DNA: TGCGCCAGCAGCCTTCAGGATAGCAATCAGCCCCAGCATTTT. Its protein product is CASSLQDSNQPQHF. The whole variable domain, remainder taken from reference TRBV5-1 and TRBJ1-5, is KAGVTQTPRYLIKTRGQQVTLSCSPISGHRSVSWYQQTPGQGLQFLFEYFSETQRNKGNFPGRFSGRQFSNSRSEMNVSTLELGDSALYLCASSLQDSNQPQHFGDGTRLSIL.

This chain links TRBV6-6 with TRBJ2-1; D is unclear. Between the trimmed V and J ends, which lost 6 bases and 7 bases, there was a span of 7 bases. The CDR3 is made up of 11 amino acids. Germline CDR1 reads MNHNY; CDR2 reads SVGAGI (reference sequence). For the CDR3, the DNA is TGTGCCAGCAGCCAATCAAATGAGCAGTTCTTC. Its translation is CASSQSNEQFF.

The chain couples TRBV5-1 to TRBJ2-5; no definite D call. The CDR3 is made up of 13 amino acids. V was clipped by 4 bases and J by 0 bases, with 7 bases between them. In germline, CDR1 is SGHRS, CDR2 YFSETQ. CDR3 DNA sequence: TGCGCCAGCAGCGCCACATACCAAGAGACCCAGTACTTC. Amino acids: CASSATYQETQYF.